The clone carrying this TCR beta chain was counted at least ten times. As yet, its antigen is unknown. The blood was taken when hyperthyroidism was first diagnosed, before any ophthalmopathy symptoms showed up. This sample stems from a study of T cells in Graves' hyperthyroidism and ophthalmopathy. Study context: It was at initial diagnosis, before any treatment, that peripheral blood was collected.

Regarding the study as a whole: The majority of expanded thyroid clonotypes above 0.001 also appeared in blood. Ophthalmopathy was distinguished from stable hyperthyroidism by 13 V-J signatures.

The TCR beta CDR3 regions underwent amplification using RNA transcripts as the source. The HTBI set primed first-round TCR CDR3 RT-PCR. TCRdb fed the multiplex PCR reads into MiXCR, producing one record per CDR3 protein. The sample holds fewer than 450,000 distinct CDR3 sequences, 17% seen once. V lost 8 bases to trimming and J lost 0 bases, with 10 bases between them. There are 14 residues in the CDR3. Germline CDR1 and CDR2: MDHEN and SYDVKM. What was sequenced was blood. This TCR came from a woman aged 30 to 39 with Graves' hyperthyroidism that later progressed to Graves' ophthalmopathy. The chain carries TRBV28 and TRBJ2-2, with D possibly TRBD1 on 5 matching bases. The CDR3 is CASHRQTNTGELFF. DNA of the CDR3: TGTGCCAGCCATAGACAGACGAACACCGGGGAGCTGTTTTTT.